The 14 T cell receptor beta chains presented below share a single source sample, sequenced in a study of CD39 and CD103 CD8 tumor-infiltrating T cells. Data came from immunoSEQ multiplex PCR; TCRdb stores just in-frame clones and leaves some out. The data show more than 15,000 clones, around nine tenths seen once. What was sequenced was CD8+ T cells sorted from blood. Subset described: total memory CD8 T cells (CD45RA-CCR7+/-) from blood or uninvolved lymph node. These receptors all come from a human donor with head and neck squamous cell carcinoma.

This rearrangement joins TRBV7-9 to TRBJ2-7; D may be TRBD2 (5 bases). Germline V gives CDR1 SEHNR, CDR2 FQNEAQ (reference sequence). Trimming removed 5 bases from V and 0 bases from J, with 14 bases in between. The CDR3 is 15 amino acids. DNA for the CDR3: TGTGCCAGCAGCCTCTTGGGAGACAACTCCTACGAGCAGTACTTC. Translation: CASSLLGDNSYEQYF.

The CDR3: CASSFVPMETEAFF. The CDR3 coding sequence is TGTGCCAGCAGCTTTGTCCCTATGGAGACTGAAGCTTTCTTT. The chain couples TRBV7-8 to TRBJ1-1; D is ambiguous. The germline V gene has CDR1 SGHVS and CDR2 FQNEAQ. The ends were cut back, 3 bases at V and 5 bases at J, with 13 bases in the middle. The CDR3 consists of 14 residues.

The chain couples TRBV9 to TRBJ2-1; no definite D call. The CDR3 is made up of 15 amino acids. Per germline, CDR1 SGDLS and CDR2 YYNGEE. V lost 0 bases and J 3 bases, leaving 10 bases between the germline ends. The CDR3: CASSVDHTFYNEQFF. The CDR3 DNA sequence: TGTGCCAGCAGCGTAGACCACACGTTCTACAATGAGCAGTTCTTC.

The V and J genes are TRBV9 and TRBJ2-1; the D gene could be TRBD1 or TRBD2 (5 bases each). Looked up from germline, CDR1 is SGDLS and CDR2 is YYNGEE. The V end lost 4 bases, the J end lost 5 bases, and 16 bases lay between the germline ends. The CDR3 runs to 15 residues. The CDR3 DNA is TGTGCCAGCAGCCCCCTGGACATGGGGGACAATGAGCAGTTCTTC. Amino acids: CASSPLDMGDNEQFF.

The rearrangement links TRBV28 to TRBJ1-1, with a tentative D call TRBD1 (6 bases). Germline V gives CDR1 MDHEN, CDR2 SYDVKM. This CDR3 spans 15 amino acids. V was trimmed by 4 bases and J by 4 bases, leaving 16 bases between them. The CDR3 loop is CASSSRGGLCTEAFF. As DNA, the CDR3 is TGTGCCAGCAGTTCCCGGGGGGGGCTGTGCACTGAAGCTTTCTTT.

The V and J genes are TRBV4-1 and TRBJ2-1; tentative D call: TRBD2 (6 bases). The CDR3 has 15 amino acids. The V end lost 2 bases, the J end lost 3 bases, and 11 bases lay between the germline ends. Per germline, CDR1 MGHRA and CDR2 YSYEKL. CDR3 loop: CASSQLGGNYNEQFF. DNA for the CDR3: TGCGCCAGCAGCCAACTGGGGGGTAACTACAATGAGCAGTTCTTC.

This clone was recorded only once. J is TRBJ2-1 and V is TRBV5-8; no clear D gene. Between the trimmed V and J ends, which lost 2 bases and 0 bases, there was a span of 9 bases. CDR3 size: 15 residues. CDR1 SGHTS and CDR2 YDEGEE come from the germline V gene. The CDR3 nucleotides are TGTGCCAGCAGCTTCCAGGCCAGCTCCTACAATGAGCAGTTCTTC. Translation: CASSFQASSYNEQFF.

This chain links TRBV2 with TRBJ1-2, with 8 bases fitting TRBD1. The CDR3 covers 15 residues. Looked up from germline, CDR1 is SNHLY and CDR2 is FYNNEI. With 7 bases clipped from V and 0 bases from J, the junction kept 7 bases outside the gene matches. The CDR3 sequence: CASTDWTGTNYGYTF. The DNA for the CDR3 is TGTGCCAGCACCGACTGGACAGGGACTAACTATGGCTACACCTTC. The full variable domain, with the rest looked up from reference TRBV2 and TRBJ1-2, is EPEVTQTPSHQVTQMGQEVILRCVPISNHLYFYWYRQILGQKVEFLVSFYNNEISEKSEIFDDQFSVERPDGSNFTLKIRSTKLEDSAMYFCASTDWTGTNYGYTFGSGTRLTVV.

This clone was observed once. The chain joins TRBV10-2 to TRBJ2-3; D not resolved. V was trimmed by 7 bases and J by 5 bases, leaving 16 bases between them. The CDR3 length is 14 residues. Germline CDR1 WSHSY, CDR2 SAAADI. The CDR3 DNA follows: TGCGCCAGCAACCGCAAAAGGGTTTTAGATACGCAGTATTTT. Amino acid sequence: CASNRKRVLDTQYF.

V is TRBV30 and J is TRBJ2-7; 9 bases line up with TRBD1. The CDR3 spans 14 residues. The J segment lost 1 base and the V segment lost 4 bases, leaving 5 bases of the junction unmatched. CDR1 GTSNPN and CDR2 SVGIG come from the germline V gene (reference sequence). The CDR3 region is CAWIPGQGSYEQYF. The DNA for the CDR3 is TGTGCCTGGATACCGGGACAGGGTTCCTACGAGCAGTACTTC.

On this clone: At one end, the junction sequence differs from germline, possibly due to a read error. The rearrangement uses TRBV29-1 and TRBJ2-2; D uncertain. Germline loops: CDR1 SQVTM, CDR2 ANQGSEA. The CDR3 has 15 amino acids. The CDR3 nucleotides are TGCAGCGTTGAAGATCCCGCCAGGAACGCCGGGGAGCTGTTTTTT. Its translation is CSVEDPARNAGELFF.

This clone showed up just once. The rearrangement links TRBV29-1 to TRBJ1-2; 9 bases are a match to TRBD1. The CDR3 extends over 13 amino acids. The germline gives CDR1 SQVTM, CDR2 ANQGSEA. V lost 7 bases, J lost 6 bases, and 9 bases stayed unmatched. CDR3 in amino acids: CSATGTGMDGYTF. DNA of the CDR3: TGCAGCGCAACCGGGACAGGGATGGATGGCTACACCTTC.

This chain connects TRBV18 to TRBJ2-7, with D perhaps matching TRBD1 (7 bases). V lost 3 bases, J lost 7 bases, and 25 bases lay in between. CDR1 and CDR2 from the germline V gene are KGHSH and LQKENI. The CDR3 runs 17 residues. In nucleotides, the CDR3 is TGTGCCAGCTCACCGTTTAGGGCGGGACAGCCGGTCCCGGAGCAGTACTTC. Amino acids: CASSPFRAGQPVPEQYF.

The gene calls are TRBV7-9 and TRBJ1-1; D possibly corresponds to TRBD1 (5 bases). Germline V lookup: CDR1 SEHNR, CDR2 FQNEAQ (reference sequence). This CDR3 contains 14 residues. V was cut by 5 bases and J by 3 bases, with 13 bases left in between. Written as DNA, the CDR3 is TGTGCCAGCAGCGCCGCACAGGACTACACTGAAGCTTTCTTT. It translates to CASSAAQDYTEAFF.